The sequence of this TCR beta chain was determined in a study of CD8+CD57+ T cells in acquired aplastic anemia. Study-wide context: CD4+ and CD8+ cells, once sorted, gave DNA averaging approximately 3 ug.

With V trimmed by 10 bases and J by 1 base, 5 bases remained unmatched. Germline V CDR1 and CDR2: ENHRY, SYGVKD. This CDR3 contains 14 residues. Sequenced patients had shown CD8+CD57+ cell expansion by flow cytometry. Severe acquired aplastic anemia was present in all patients. Profiling of TCR beta VDJ combinations and CDR3 sequences used genomic DNA as template. TCRdb itself ran the reads through MiXCR, one entry per CDR3 protein. The sample includes around 150,000 distinct CDR3 sequences, 45% to 55% of them seen just once. General observations from the study: Patients and controls turned out to have twenty-nine CD8+ CDR3 sequences in common. CD8+ Simpson's diversity did not differ significantly between patients and controls.

As for this clonotype: Its antigen is undetermined.

The clonotype comes from a human donor with aplastic anemia. The chain uses TRBV10-3 and TRBJ2-5; TRBD2 matches 11 bases. The specimen sequenced was sorted CD4+, CD8+, or CD8+CD57+ T cells (not recorded which) from PBMCs. CDR3 DNA sequence: TGTGCCAGCACCGGGACTAGCGGCCAAGAGACCCAGTACTTC. Its protein is CASTGTSGQETQYF.